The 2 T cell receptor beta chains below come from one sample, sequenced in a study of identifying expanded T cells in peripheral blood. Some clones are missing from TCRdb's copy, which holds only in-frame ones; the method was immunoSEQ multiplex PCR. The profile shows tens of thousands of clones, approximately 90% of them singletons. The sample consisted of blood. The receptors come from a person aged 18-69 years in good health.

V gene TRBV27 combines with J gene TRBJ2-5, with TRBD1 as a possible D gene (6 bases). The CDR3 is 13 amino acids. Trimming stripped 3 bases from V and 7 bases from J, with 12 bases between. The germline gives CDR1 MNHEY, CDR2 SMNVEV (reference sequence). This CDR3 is CASSLLDSGTQYF. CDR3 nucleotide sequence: TGTGCCAGCAGTTTGTTGGACAGCGGGACCCAGTACTTC.

The CDR3 region has the DNA TGTGCCAGTGCCATCAGGGCAGGGGGCTTCTACGAGCAGTACTTC. Amino acid sequence: CASAIRAGGFYEQYF. This chain connects TRBV19 to TRBJ2-7, with 8 bases aligning to TRBD1. Germline V gives CDR1 LNHDA, CDR2 SQIVND (reference sequence). The V and J ends lost 8 bases and 3 bases, in that order; junction bases with no gene match: 12. This CDR3 has 15 residues.